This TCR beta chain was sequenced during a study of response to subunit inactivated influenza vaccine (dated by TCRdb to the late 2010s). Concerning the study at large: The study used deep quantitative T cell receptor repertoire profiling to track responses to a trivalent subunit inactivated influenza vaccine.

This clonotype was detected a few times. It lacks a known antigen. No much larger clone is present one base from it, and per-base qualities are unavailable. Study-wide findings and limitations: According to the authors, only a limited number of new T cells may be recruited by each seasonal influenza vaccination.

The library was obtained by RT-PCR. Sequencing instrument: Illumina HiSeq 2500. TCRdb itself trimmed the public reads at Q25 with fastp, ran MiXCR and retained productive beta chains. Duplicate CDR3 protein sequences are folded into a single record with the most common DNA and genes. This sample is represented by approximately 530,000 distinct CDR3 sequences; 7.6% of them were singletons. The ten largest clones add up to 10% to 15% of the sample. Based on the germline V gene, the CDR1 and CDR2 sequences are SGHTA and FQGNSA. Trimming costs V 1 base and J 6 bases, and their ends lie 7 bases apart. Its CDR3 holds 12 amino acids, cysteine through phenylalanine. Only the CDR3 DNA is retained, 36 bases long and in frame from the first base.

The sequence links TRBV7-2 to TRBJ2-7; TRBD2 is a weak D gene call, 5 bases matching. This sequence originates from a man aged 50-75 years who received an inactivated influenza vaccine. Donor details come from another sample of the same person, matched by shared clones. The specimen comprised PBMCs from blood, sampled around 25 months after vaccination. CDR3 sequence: CASSLGGIEQYF. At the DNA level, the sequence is TGTGCCAGCAGCTTAGGAGGGATCGAGCAGTACTTC. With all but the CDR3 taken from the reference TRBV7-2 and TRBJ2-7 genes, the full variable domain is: GAGVSQSPSNKVTEKGKDVELRCDPISGHTALYWYRQSLGQGLEFLIYFQGNSAPDKSGLPSDRFSAERTGGSVSTLTIQRTQQEDSAVYLCASSLGGIEQYFGPGTRLTVT.